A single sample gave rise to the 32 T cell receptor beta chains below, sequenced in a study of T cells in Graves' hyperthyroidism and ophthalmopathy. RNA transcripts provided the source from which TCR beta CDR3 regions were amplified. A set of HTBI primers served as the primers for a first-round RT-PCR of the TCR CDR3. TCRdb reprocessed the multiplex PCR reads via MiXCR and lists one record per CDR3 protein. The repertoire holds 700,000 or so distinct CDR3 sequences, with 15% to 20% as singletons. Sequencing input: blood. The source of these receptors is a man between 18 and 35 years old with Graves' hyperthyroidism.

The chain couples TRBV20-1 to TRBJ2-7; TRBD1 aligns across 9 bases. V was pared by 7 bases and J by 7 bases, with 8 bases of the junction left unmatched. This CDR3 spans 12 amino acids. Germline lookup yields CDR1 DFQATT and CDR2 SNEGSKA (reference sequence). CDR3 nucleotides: TGCAGTGGATTACAGGGGGCTGGAGAGCAGTACTTC. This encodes CSGLQGAGEQYF.

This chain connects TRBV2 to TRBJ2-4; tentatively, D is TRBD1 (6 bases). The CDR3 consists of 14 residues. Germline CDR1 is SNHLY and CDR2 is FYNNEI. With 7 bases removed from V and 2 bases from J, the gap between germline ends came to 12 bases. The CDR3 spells CASTSDRSKNIQYF. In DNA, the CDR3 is TGTGCCAGCACCTCCGACAGGTCCAAAAACATTCAGTACTTC.

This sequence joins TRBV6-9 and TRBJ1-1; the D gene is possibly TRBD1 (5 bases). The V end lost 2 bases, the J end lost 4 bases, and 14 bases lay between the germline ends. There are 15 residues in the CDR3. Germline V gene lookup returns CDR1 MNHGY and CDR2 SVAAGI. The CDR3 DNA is TGTGCCAGCAGTTATCGGGGGTCTAGGGGCACTGAAGCTTTCTTT. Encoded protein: CASSYRGSRGTEAFF.

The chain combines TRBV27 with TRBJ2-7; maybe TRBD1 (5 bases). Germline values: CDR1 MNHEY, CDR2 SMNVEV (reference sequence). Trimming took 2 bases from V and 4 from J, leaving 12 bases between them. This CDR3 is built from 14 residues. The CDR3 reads CASSLDSSYYEQYF. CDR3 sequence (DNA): TGTGCCAGCAGTTTAGACAGCTCCTATTACGAGCAGTACTTC.

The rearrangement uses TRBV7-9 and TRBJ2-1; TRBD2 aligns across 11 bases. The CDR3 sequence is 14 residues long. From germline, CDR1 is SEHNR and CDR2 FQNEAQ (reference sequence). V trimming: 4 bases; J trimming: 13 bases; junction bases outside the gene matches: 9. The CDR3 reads CASSSSTSGSTQFF. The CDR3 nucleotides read TGTGCCAGCAGCTCGTCCACTAGCGGGAGTACACAGTTCTTC.

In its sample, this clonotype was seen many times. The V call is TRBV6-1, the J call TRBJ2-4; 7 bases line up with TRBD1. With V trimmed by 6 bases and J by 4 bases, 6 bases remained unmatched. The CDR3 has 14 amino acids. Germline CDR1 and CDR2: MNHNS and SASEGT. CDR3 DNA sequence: TGTGCCAGCAGCCCCGGGACAGATAAAAACATTCAGTACTTC. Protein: CASSPGTDKNIQYF.

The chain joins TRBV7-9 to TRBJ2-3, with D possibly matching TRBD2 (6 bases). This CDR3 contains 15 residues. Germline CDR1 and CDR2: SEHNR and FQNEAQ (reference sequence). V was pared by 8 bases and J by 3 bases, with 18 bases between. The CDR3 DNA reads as TGTGCCAGCGGGTGGCTTGGAGGGCAGACAGATACGCAGTATTTT. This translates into CASGWLGGQTDTQYF.

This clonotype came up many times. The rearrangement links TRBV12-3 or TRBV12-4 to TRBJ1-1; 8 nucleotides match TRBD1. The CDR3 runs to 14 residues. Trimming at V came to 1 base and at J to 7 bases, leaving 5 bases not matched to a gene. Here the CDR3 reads CASSLVAGGFEAFF. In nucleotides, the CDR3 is TGTGCCAGCAGTTTAGTGGCAGGGGGCTTTGAAGCTTTCTTT.

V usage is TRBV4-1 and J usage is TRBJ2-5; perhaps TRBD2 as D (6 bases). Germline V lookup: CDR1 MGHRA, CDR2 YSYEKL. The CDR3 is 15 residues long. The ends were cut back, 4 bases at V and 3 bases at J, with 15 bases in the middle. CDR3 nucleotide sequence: TGCGCCAGCAGCCTCCTAGGAGGCGGGAAAGAGACCCAGTACTTC. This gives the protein CASSLLGGGKETQYF.

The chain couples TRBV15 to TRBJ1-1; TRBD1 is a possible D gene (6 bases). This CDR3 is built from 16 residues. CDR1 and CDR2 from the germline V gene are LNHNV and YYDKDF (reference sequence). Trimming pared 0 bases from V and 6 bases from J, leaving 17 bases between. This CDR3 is CATSREGAGSLAEAFF. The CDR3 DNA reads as TGTGCCACCAGCAGAGAGGGGGCAGGGTCACTGGCTGAAGCTTTCTTT.

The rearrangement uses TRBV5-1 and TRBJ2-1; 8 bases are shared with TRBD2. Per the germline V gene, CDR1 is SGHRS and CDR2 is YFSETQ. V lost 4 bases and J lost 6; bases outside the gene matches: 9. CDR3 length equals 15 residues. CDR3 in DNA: TGCGCCAGCAGCCCAAACAGCGGGAGTGGCAATGAGCAGTTCTTC. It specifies CASSPNSGSGNEQFF. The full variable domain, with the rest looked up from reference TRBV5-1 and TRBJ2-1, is KAGVTQTPRYLIKTRGQQVTLSCSPISGHRSVSWYQQTPGQGLQFLFEYFSETQRNKGNFPGRFSGRQFSNSRSEMNVSTLELGDSALYLCASSPNSGSGNEQFFGPGTRLTVL.

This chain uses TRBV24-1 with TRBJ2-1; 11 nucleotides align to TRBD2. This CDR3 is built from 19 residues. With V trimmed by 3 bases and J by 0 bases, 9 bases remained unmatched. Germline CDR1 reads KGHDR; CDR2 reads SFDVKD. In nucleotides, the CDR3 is TGTGCCACCAGTGATCCCGGGACTAGCGGAACAAGCTCCTACAATGAGCAGTTCTTC. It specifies CATSDPGTSGTSSYNEQFF.

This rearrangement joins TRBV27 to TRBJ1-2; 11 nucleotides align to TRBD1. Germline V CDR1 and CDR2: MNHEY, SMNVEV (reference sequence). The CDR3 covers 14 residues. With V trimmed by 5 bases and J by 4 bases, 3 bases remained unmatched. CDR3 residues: CASSRTGGSYGYTF. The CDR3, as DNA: TGTGCCAGCAGTAGGACAGGGGGCAGCTATGGCTACACCTTC.

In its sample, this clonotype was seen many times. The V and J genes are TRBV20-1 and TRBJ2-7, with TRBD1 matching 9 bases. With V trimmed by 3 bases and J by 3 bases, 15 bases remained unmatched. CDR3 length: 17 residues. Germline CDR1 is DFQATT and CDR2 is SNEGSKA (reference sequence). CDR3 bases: TGCAGTGCTAGTTCCCTGGGGCCCGGGACAGGGTTCTACGAGCAGTACTTC. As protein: CSASSLGPGTGFYEQYF.

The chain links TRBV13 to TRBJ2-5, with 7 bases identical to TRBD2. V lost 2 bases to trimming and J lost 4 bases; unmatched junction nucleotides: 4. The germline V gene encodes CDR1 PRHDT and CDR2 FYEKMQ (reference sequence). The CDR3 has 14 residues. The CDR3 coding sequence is TGTGCCAGCAGCTTAAAGGCGGGAGTAGAGACCCAGTACTTC. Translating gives CASSLKAGVETQYF. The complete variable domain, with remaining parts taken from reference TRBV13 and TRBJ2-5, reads AAGVIQSPRHLIKEKRETATLKCYPIPRHDTVYWYQQGPGQDPQFLISFYEKMQSDKGSIPDRFSAQQFSDYHSELNMSSLELGDSALYFCASSLKAGVETQYFGPGTRLLVL.

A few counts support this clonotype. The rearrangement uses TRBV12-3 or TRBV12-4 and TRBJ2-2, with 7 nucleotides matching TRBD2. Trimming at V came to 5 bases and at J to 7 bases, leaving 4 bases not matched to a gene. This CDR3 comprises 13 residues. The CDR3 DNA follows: TGTGCCAGCAGTGGACTAGTCGGCGGGGAGCTGTTTTTT. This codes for CASSGLVGGELFF.

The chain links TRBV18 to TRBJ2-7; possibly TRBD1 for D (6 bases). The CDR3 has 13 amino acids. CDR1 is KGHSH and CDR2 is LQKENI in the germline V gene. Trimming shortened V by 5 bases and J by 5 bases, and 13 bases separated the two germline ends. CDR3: CASSIRGIDEQYF. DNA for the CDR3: TGTGCCAGCTCAATAAGGGGGATTGACGAGCAGTACTTC.

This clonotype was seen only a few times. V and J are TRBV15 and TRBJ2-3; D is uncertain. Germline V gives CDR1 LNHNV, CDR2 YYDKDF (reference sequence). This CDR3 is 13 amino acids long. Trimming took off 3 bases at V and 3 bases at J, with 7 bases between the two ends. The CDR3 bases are TGTGCCACCAGCAGGTCCTTTACAGATACGCAGTATTTT. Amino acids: CATSRSFTDTQYF.

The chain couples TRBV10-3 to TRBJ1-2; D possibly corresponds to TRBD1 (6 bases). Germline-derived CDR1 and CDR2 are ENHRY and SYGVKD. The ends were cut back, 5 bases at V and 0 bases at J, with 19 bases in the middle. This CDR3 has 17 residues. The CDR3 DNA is TGTGCCATCAGTCAAGGGCCCACGGGACACACTAACTATGGCTACACCTTC. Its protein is CAISQGPTGHTNYGYTF.

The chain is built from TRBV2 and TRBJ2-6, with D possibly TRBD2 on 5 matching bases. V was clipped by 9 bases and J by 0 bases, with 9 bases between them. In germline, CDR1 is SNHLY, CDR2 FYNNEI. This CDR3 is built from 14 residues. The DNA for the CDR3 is TGTGCCAGTTCGGCGGGCTCTGGGGCCAACGTCCTGACTTTC. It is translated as CASSAGSGANVLTF.

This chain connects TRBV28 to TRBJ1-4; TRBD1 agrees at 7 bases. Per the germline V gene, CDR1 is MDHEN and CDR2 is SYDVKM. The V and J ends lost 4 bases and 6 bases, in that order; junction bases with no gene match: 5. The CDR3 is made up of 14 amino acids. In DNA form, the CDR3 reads TGTGCCAGCAGTTCCGGGACAGCGGATGAAAAACTGTTTTTT. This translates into CASSSGTADEKLFF.

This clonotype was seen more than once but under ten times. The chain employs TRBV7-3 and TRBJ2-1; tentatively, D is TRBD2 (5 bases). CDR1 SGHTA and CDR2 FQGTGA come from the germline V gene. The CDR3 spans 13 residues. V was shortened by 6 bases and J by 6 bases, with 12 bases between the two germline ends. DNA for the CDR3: TGTGCCAGCAGACCTCGGGGATCCAATGAGCAGTTCTTC. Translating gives CASRPRGSNEQFF.

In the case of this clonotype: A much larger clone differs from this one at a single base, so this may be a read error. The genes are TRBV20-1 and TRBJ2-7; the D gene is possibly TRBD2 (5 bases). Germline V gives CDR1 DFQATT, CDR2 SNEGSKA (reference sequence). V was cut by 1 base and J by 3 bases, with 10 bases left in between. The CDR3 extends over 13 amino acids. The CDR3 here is CSARGKDFYEQYF. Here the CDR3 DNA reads TGCAGTGCTAGAGGGAAGGACTTCTACGAGCAGTACTTC.

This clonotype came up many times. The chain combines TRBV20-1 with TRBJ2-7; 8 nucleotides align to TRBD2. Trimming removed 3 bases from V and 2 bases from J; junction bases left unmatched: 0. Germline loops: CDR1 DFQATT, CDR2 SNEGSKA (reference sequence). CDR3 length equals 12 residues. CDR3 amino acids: CSASGRAYEQYF. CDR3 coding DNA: TGCAGTGCTAGCGGGAGGGCCTACGAGCAGTACTTC.

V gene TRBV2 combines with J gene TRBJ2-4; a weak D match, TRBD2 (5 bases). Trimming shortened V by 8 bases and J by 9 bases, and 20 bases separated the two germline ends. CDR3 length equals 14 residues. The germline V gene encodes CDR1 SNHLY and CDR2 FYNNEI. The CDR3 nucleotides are TGTGCCAGCGCCTCGAAGACGGACCGGGGCATTCAGTACTTC. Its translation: CASASKTDRGIQYF.

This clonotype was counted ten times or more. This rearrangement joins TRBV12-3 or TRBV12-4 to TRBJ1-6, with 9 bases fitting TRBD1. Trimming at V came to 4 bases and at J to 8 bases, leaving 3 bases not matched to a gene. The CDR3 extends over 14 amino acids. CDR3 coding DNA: TGTGCCAGCAGTTCCCGGGACAGGGATTCACCCCTCCACTTT. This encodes CASSSRDRDSPLHF.

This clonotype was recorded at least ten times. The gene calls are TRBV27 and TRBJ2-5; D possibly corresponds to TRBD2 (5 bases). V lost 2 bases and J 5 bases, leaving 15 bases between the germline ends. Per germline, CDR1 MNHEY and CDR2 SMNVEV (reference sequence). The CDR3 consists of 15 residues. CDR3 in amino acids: CASSLGPGMRETQYF. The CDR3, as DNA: TGTGCCAGCAGTTTAGGTCCGGGGATGAGGGAGACCCAGTACTTC.

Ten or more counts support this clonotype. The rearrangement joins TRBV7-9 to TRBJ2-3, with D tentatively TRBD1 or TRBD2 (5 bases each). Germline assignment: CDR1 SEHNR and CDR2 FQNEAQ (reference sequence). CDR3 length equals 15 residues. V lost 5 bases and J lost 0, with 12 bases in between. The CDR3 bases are TGTGCCAGCAGCCAAGGGGACGGAAGCACAGATACGCAGTATTTT. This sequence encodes CASSQGDGSTDTQYF.

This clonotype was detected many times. The CDR3 region is CASSPPSSGGSSYEQYF. CDR3 DNA: TGTGCCAGCAGCCCTCCTTCTAGCGGGGGGAGCTCCTACGAGCAGTACTTC. This chain links TRBV28 with TRBJ2-7; 11 bases fit TRBD2. V gave up 6 bases and J gave up 0 bases; unmatched junction bases: 10. The CDR3 consists of 17 residues. The germline gives CDR1 MDHEN, CDR2 SYDVKM.

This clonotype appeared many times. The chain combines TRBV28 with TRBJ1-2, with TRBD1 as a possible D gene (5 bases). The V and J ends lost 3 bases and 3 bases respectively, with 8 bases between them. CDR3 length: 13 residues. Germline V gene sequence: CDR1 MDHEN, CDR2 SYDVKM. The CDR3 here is CASSLWGHYGYTF. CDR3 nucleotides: TGTGCCAGCAGTTTGTGGGGACACTATGGCTACACCTTC.

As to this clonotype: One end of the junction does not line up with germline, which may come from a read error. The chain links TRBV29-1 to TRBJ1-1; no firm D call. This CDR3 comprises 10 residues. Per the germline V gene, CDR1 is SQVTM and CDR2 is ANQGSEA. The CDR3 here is CSVEDVEAFF. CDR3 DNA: TGCAGCGTGGAAGACGTTGAAGCTTTCTTT.

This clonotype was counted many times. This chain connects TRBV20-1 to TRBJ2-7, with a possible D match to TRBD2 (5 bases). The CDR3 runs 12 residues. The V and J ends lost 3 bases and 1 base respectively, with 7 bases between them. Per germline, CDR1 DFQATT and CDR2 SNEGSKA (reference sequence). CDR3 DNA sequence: TGCAGTGCTAGTTCGGGATCCTACGAGCAGTACTTC. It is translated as CSASSGSYEQYF.